Described below is a single T cell receptor beta chain sequence and its context. The CDR3 sequence is 16 residues long. Germline lookup yields CDR1 MGHRA and CDR2 YSYEKL. With V trimmed by 0 bases and J by 7 bases, 9 bases remained unmatched. The PCR used 60 Vbeta and 13 Jbeta primers. Profiling relied on immunoSEQ multiplex PCR, and the TCRdb table lists in-frame clones only, not all of them. The sample has 70,000 to 95,000 clones, approximately 80% seen once; the top ten hold roughly 13%. This sample is drawn from a study of cytomegalovirus exposure and HLA in healthy donors. V and J are TRBV4-1 and TRBJ2-3; 8 bases align to TRBD2. Sequencing was carried out using PBMCs. This clonotype was obtained from a human donor in good health. The CDR3 spells CASSQESSPGGYTQYF. CDR3 in DNA: TGCGCCAGCAGCCAAGAGAGCTCCCCGGGGGGGTATACGCAGTATTTT.